The rows below give T cell receptor beta chains drawn from one sample of a study of yellow fever vaccine responses in identical twins. TCRdb fed the RT-PCR reads into MiXCR, producing one record per CDR3 protein. The data show 20,000 or so distinct CDR3 sequences, under 75% seen once. The material was T cells from blood (PBMCs), unsorted or a sorted subset (not recorded which), obtained before or after yellow fever vaccination (not recorded which). The source is a woman in her late teens or twenties who received the yellow fever vaccine. CDR3s include the opening cysteine and the closing phenylalanine or tryptophan. A D gene is named only where the DNA matches it firmly. The size field is filled for only some rows; it gives once, few, many or a size class.

CDR3 protein	CDR3 DNA	J gene	clone size	V gene	D gene
CASSLGSGYEQYF	TGTGCCAGCAGTTTAGGAAGCGGGTACGAGCAGTACTTC	TRBJ2-7	.	TRBV11-2	.
CSVEDLRDGYYGYTF	TGCAGCGTTGAAGATCTTCGGGACGGATACTATGGCTACACCTTC	TRBJ1-2	few	TRBV29-1	.
CASRRLTAVDYGYTF	TGTGCCAGCAGGAGGCTGACAGCCGTTGACTATGGCTACACCTTC	TRBJ1-2	.	TRBV5-4	.
CASSAPGTINEQFF	TGTGCCAGCAGTGCCCCCGGGACTATCAATGAGCAGTTCTTC	TRBJ2-1	few	TRBV28	TRBD2
CASSSQGQKFNEQFF	TGTGCCAGCAGTTCACAGGGGCAGAAATTTAATGAGCAGTTCTTC	TRBJ2-1	.	TRBV12-3/TRBV12-4	TRBD1
CASSGTDSGNTIYF	TGTGCCAGCAGCGGGACGGACTCTGGAAACACCATATATTTT	TRBJ1-3	.	TRBV11-1	.
CASSYYINGYTEAFF	TGTGCCAGCAGTTACTATATTAACGGGTACACTGAAGCTTTCTTT	TRBJ1-1	.	TRBV6-5	.
CASSIQGVGETQYF	TGTGCCAGCAGCATCCAGGGGGTGGGAGAGACCCAGTACTTC	TRBJ2-5	.	TRBV5-6	TRBD1
CASSLDRGPNSPLHF	TGTGCCAGCAGTCTCGACAGGGGGCCTAATTCACCCCTCCACTTT	TRBJ1-6	.	TRBV6-1	TRBD1
CATQAFDNEQFF	TGTGCCACTCAAGCTTTCGACAATGAGCAGTTCTTC	TRBJ2-1	.	TRBV11-1	.
CASSPLQGDTGELFF	TGTGCCAGCTCACCACTACAGGGGGACACCGGGGAGCTGTTTTTT	TRBJ2-2	few	TRBV18	TRBD1
CASSFIGPEAFF	TGTGCCAGCAGCTTCATAGGGCCCGAAGCTTTCTTT	TRBJ1-1	.	TRBV11-1	.
CSVRQGSYEQYF	TGCAGCGTTCGACAGGGGTCCTACGAGCAGTACTTC	TRBJ2-7	.	TRBV29-1	TRBD1
CAIRGETRYNEQFF	TGTGCCATCAGGGGCGAAACGAGGTACAATGAGCAGTTCTTC	TRBJ2-1	.	TRBV10-3	.
CATEPDGSYNSPLHF	TGTGCCACCGAACCGGACGGCTCCTATAATTCACCCCTCCACTTT	TRBJ1-6	.	TRBV10-3	.
CASSDRTNTEAFF	TGTGCCAGCAGTGACAGGACGAACACTGAAGCTTTCTTT	TRBJ1-1	.	TRBV6-1	.
CASSQDQFGRFF	TGCGCCAGCAGCCAAGATCAATTCGGGCGCTTCTTC	TRBJ2-1	.	TRBV4-1	.
CASSQRWGASSNEQFF	TGTGCCAGCAGCCAGAGGTGGGGGGCAAGCTCCAATGAGCAGTTCTTC	TRBJ2-1	once	TRBV11-2	.
CASSQGAATEAFF	TGTGCCAGCAGTCAGGGGGCAGCGACTGAAGCTTTCTTT	TRBJ1-1	few	TRBV12-3/TRBV12-4	TRBD1
CASSFTGVEAFF	TGCGCCAGCAGCTTTACAGGGGTTGAAGCTTTCTTT	TRBJ1-1	.	TRBV5-1	TRBD1
CASSSLGQGIAKNIQYF	TGTGCCAGCAGTTCCTTAGGACAGGGAATAGCCAAAAACATTCAGTACTTC	TRBJ2-4	.	TRBV6-2/TRBV6-3	TRBD1
CSARDPLAFSYEQYF	TGCAGTGCTAGAGATCCGTTAGCCTTCTCCTACGAGCAGTACTTC	TRBJ2-7	few	TRBV20-1	.
CAISTRGASGETQYF	TGTGCCATCAGTACGCGCGGGGCCTCGGGGGAGACCCAGTACTTC	TRBJ2-5	few	TRBV10-3	.
CASSADRAYEQYF	TGTGCCAGCAGTGCGGACAGGGCCTACGAGCAGTACTTC	TRBJ2-7	.	TRBV6-1	TRBD1
CASSLEVLTGSTDTQYF	TGTGCCAGCAGCTTAGAGGTTCTTACAGGGTCCACAGATACGCAGTATTTT	TRBJ2-3	.	TRBV11-1	.
CASSLVPVNTEAFF	TGTGCCAGCAGCTTAGTGCCAGTGAACACTGAAGCTTTCTTT	TRBJ1-1	.	TRBV7-2	.
CASSPKGPSYEQYF	TGCGCCAGCAGCCCTAAGGGACCCTCCTACGAGCAGTACTTC	TRBJ2-7	.	TRBV5-1	.
CASSRGLAGVSSEQFF	TGTGCCAGCAGCCGCGGTCTAGCGGGAGTTTCTAGTGAGCAGTTCTTC	TRBJ2-1	.	TRBV7-6	TRBD2
CASSPVGGGETQYF	TGTGCCAGCAGCCCGGTTGGGGGAGGAGAGACCCAGTACTTC	TRBJ2-5	.	TRBV7-6	.
CASSLRGSEQFF	TGTGCCAGCAGCTTAAGGGGATCTGAGCAGTTCTTC	TRBJ2-1	.	TRBV7-6	.
CASSADRGSETQYF	TGTGCCAGCAGTGCTGACAGGGGGAGCGAGACCCAGTACTTC	TRBJ2-5	.	TRBV7-9	TRBD1
CASSLGVHTQYF	TGTGCCAGCAGTTTAGGTGTTCATACGCAGTATTTT	TRBJ2-3	.	TRBV12-3/TRBV12-4	.
CASSLADMYQETQYF	TGTGCCAGCAGCTTAGCAGACATGTACCAAGAGACCCAGTACTTC	TRBJ2-5	.	TRBV7-9	.
CASSLRLVHEQFF	TGTGCCAGCAGTTTGAGGCTAGTCCATGAGCAGTTCTTC	TRBJ2-1	.	TRBV28	.
CASRQDLPYQETQYF	TGTGCCAGCAGGCAGGATCTGCCATACCAAGAGACCCAGTACTTC	TRBJ2-5	.	TRBV12-3/TRBV12-4	.
CASSLGTSGYNEQFF	TGTGCCAGCAGTTTAGGGACTAGCGGCTACAATGAGCAGTTCTTC	TRBJ2-1	.	TRBV12-3/TRBV12-4	TRBD2
CASSQGLSGEQYF	TGTGCCAGCAGCCAAGGGTTATCGGGCGAGCAGTACTTC	TRBJ2-7	.	TRBV3-1	.
CASSWTSGSSYEQYF	TGTGCCAGCAGCTGGACTAGCGGTAGCTCCTACGAGCAGTACTTC	TRBJ2-7	.	TRBV7-9	TRBD2
CASSRRTSGANVLTF	TGTGCCAGCAGTCGCCGGACCTCTGGGGCCAACGTCCTGACTTTC	TRBJ2-6	.	TRBV12-3/TRBV12-4	.
CASSLDPADGELFF	TGTGCCAGCAGCTTAGATCCAGCCGACGGGGAGCTGTTTTTT	TRBJ2-2	.	TRBV7-6	.